Listed here are 13 T cell receptor beta chains from one sample, sequenced in a study of T cell repertoires in cytomegalovirus infection. TCRdb reanalysed the reads using MiXCR and keeps one entry per CDR3 protein. The sample holds 200,000 or so distinct CDR3 sequences, roughly 30% seen once. The sequenced sample was PBMCs. These receptors all stem from a human donor in good health (CMV status not recorded). Some clones in this sample may be carry-over from other donors' samples.

This clonotype occurred a few times. J is TRBJ2-3 and V is TRBV7-2, with 9 bases fitting TRBD2. Germline CDR1 is SGHTA and CDR2 is FQGNSA. V shed 3 bases, J shed 4 bases, and the junction held 8 bases outside the gene matches. The CDR3 totals 16 residues. The CDR3 region is CASSFSSGGGADTQYF. CDR3 nucleotide sequence: TGTGCCAGCAGCTTCAGTAGCGGGGGAGGGGCAGATACGCAGTATTTT.

V gene TRBV5-1 combines with J gene TRBJ2-5; D is undetermined. V lost 5 bases and J 3 bases, leaving 23 bases between the germline ends. Germline V CDR1 and CDR2: SGHRS, YFSETQ. The CDR3 is 17 amino acids. For the CDR3, the DNA is TGCGCCAGCAGTTCTGGAGCCCGGGCTCCACGAGAAGAGACCCAGTACTTC. It codes for CASSSGARAPREETQYF.

The V call is TRBV2, the J call TRBJ1-1; 7 nucleotides line up with TRBD1. This CDR3 has 17 amino acids. J was trimmed by 1 base and V by 0 bases; bases with no gene match: 8. Germline V lookup: CDR1 SNHLY, CDR2 FYNNEI. The CDR3 region has the DNA TGTGCCAGCAGTGAAGCCGGACCGGGACAGACGAACACTGAAGCTTTCTTT. Protein sequence: CASSEAGPGQTNTEAFF.

This chain joins TRBV6-2 or TRBV6-3 and TRBJ1-1; 7 nucleotides match TRBD1. This CDR3 spans 13 amino acids. Germline V gene data show CDR1 as MNHEY and CDR2 as SVGEGT. V dropped 7 bases and J dropped 3; count of bases not matched to a gene: 5. CDR3 DNA: TGTGCCAGCAACCACAGGGGCGACACTGAAGCTTTCTTT. As protein: CASNHRGDTEAFF.

The rearrangement joins TRBV30 to TRBJ2-3; D gene uncertain. Germline V CDR1 and CDR2: GTSNPN, SVGIG (reference sequence). Trimming took 0 bases from V and 3 from J, leaving 10 bases between them. CDR3 size: 14 residues. In DNA form, the CDR3 reads TGTGCCTGGAGTGTATGGGCAGGTACAGATACGCAGTATTTT. Encoded protein: CAWSVWAGTDTQYF.

This clonotype occurred a few times. J is TRBJ1-4 and V is TRBV2; a possible D gene is TRBD1 (5 bases). Trimming stripped 8 bases from V and 7 bases from J, with 20 bases between. The CDR3 covers 15 residues. Germline V CDR1 and CDR2: SNHLY, FYNNEI. This chain's CDR3 is CASHRWQGAGEKLFF. Here the CDR3 DNA reads TGTGCCAGCCACCGTTGGCAGGGCGCCGGTGAAAAACTGTTTTTT.

The table lists this clonotype with a few counts. The chain has TRBV5-6 and TRBJ2-2; TRBD1 aligns across 8 bases. After removal of 4 bases from V and 4 bases from J, the junction contained 9 bases not matched to a gene. In germline, CDR1 is SGHDT, CDR2 YYEEEE. The CDR3 totals 16 residues. CDR3 sequence: CASSARRTGGTGELFF. The CDR3 region has the DNA TGTGCCAGCAGCGCACGAAGAACAGGGGGCACCGGGGAGCTGTTTTTT. Variable domain in full (rest from reference TRBV5-6 and TRBJ2-2): DAGVTQSPTHLIKTRGQQVTLRCSPKSGHDTVSWYQQALGQGPQFIFQYYEEEERQRGNFPDRFSGHQFPNYSSELNVNALLLGDSALYLCASSARRTGGTGELFFGEGSRLTVL.

This clonotype was counted at least ten times. The gene calls are TRBV7-6 and TRBJ1-3, with D unresolved. The CDR3 loop spans 13 amino acids. Germline CDR1 is SGHVS and CDR2 is FNYEAQ. V was cut by 5 bases and J by 0 bases, with 5 bases left in between. CDR3 bases: TGTGCCAGCAGCCCAAGCTCTGGAAACACCATATATTTT. Amino acid sequence: CASSPSSGNTIYF.

The table lists this clonotype with a count of one. V is TRBV7-6 and J is TRBJ2-5; 10 nucleotides match TRBD2. Trimming removed 6 bases from V and 0 bases from J; junction bases left unmatched: 13. This CDR3 region has 18 residues. Germline CDR1 and CDR2: SGHVS and FNYEAQ. CDR3 sequence reads: CASRHSPSGGPYQETQYF. In DNA, the CDR3 is TGTGCCAGCAGGCATTCACCTAGCGGGGGACCGTACCAAGAGACCCAGTACTTC.

The chain combines TRBV15 with TRBJ2-2; TRBD2 is a possible D gene (6 bases). This CDR3 is 15 amino acids long. Germline V gene sequence: CDR1 LNHNV, CDR2 YYDKDF (reference sequence). Trimming removed 6 bases from V and 4 bases from J, with 15 bases in between. For the CDR3, the DNA is TGTGCCACCAGTTTCGGGGGTTTCGGCACCGGGGAGCTGTTTTTT. Residues: CATSFGGFGTGELFF.

The rearrangement joins TRBV20-1 to TRBJ1-4, with D perhaps matching TRBD1 (6 bases). Trimming left V 2 bases short and J 10 bases short, with 29 bases between. The CDR3 has 18 amino acids. Per germline, CDR1 DFQATT and CDR2 SNEGSKA (reference sequence). The CDR3 nucleotides read TGCAGTGCTAGACCTTACCACCTGGACAGACCGAGGGACGGAAAACTGTTTTTT. It yields the protein CSARPYHLDRPRDGKLFF.

This clonotype has just one count. The chain joins TRBV7-9 to TRBJ2-1; a weak D match, TRBD1 (6 bases). The CDR3 extends over 12 amino acids. Trimming shortened V by 5 bases and J by 12 bases, and 14 bases separated the two germline ends. Germline V CDR1 and CDR2: SEHNR, FQNEAQ (reference sequence). CDR3 residues: CASSPRTAGQFF. The DNA for the CDR3 is TGTGCCAGCAGCCCCAGGACAGCCGGGCAGTTCTTC. Combining the CDR3 with reference TRBV7-9 and TRBJ2-1 gives the whole variable domain DTGVSQNPRHKITKRGQNVTFRCDPISEHNRLYWYRQTLGQGPEFLTYFQNEAQLEKSRLLSDRFSAERPKGSFSTLEIQRTEQGDSAMYLCASSPRTAGQFFGPGTRLTVL.

Many counts were recorded for this clonotype. The chain links TRBV23-1 to TRBJ2-7; D ambiguous. TRBV23-1 is given ORF status, its function remaining uncertain. Trimming stripped 5 bases from V and 1 base from J, with 15 bases between. This CDR3 region has 15 residues. The CDR3 loop is CASSSPGPTSYEQYF. CDR3 nucleotides: TGCGCCAGCAGTTCGCCAGGCCCTACATCCTACGAGCAGTACTTC.